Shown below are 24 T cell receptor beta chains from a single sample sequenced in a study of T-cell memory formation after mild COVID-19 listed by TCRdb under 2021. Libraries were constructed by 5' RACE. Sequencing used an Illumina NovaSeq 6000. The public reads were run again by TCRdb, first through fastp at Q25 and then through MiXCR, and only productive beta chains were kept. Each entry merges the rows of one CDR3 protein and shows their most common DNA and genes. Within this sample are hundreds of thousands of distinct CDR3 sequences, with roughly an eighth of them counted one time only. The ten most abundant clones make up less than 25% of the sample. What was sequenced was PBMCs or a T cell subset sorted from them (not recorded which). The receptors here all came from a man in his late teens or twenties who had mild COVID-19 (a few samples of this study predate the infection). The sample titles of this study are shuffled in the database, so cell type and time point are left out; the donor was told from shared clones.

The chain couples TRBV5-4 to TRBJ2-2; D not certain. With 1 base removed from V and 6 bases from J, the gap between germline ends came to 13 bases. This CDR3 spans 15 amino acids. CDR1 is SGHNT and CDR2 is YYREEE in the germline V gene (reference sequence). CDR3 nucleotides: TGTGCCAGCAGCTTGAGTACTCCTCCCGCCGGGGAGCTGTTTTTT. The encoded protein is CASSLSTPPAGELFF.

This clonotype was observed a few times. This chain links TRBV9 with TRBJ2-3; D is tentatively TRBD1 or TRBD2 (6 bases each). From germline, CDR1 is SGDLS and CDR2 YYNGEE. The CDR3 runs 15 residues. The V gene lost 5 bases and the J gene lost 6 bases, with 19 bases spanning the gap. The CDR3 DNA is TGTGCCAGCAGTGAGTCGGGGGCGCTTGTTGATACGCAGTATTTT. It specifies CASSESGALVDTQYF.

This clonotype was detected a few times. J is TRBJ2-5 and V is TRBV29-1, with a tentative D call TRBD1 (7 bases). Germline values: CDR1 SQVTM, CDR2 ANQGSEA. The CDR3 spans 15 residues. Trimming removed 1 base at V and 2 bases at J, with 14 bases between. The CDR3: CSVEAAAGQQETQYF. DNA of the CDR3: TGCAGCGTTGAAGCGGCGGCGGGACAGCAAGAGACCCAGTACTTC.

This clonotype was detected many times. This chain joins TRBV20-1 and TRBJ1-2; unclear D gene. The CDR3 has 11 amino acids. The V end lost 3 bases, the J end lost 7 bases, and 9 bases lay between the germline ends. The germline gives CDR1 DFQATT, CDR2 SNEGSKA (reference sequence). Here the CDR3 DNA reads TGCAGTGCTAGGGAAAACAGTGGCTACACCTTC. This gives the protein CSARENSGYTF.

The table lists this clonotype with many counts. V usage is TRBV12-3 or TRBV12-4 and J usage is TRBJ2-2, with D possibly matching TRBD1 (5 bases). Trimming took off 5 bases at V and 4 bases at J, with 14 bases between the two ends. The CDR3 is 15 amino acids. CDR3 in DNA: TGTGCCAGCAGTGCCTCGATAGGGGTCACCGGGGAGCTGTTTTTT. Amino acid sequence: CASSASIGVTGELFF.

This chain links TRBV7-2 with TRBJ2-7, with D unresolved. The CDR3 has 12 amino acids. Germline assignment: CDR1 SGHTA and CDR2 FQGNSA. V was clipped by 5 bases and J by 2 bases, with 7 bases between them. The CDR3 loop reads CASSRSAYEQYF. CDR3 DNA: TGTGCCAGCAGCCGCAGTGCCTACGAGCAGTACTTC.

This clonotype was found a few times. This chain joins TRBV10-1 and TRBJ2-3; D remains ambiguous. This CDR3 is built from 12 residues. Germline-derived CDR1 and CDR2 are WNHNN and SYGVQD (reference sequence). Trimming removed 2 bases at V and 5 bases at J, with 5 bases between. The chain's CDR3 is CASSERGDTQYF. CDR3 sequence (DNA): TGCGCCAGCAGTGAGCGTGGAGATACGCAGTATTTT.

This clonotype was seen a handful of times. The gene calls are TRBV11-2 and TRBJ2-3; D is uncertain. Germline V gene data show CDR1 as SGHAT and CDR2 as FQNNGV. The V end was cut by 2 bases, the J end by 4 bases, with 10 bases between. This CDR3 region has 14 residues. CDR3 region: CASSLMADPDTQYF. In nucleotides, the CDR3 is TGTGCCAGCAGCTTAATGGCGGATCCAGATACGCAGTATTTT.

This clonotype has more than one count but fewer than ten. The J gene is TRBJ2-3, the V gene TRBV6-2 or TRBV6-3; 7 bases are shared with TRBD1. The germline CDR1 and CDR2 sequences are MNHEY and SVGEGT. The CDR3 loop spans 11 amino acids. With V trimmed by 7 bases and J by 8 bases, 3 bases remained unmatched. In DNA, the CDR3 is TGTGCCAGCAAGACAGGGCGTACGCAGTATTTT. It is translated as CASKTGRTQYF.

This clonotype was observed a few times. The CDR3 here is CASSPRQAADTQYF. The CDR3 nucleotides read TGTGCCAGCAGTCCTCGGCAGGCAGCGGATACGCAGTATTTT. The V and J genes are TRBV5-4 and TRBJ2-3; the D is unclear. Trimming left V 5 bases short and J 6 bases short, with 16 bases between. The CDR3 is 14 amino acids. From germline, CDR1 is SGHNT and CDR2 YYREEE (reference sequence).

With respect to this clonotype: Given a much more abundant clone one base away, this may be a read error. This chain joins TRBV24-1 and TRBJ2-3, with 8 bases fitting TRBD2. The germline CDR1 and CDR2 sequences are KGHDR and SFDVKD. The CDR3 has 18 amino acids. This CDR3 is CATSYLVSGGTSTDTQYF. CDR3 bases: TGTGCCACCAGTTATTTAGTCAGCGGGGGAACTAGCACAGATACGCAGTATTTT.

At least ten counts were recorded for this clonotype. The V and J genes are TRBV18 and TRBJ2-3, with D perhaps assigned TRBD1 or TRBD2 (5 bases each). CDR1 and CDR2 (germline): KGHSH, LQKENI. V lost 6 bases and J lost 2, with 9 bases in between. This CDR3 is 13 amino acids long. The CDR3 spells CASSGRDTDTQYF. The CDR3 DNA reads TGTGCCAGCTCGGGACGGGACACAGATACGCAGTATTTT.

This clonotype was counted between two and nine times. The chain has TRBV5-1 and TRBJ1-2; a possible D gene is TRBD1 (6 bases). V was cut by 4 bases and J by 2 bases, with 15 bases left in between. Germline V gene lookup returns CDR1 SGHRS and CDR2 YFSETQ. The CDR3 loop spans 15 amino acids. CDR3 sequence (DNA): TGCGCCAGCAGCCAAACCACTACAGGGAACTATGGCTACACCTTC. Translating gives CASSQTTTGNYGYTF.

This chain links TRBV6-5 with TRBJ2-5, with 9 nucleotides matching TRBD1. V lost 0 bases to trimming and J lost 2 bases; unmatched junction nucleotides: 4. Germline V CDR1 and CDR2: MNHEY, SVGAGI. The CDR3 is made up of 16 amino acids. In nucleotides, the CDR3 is TGTGCCAGCAGTTACTCGCCCGGGACAGGGCAAGAGACCCAGTACTTC. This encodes CASSYSPGTGQETQYF.

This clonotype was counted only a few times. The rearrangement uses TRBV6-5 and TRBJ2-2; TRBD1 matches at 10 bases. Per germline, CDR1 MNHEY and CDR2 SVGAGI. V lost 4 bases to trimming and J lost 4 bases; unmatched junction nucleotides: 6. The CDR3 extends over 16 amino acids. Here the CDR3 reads CASSSQRTGGTGELFF. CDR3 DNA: TGTGCCAGCAGTTCCCAACGGACAGGGGGCACCGGGGAGCTGTTTTTT.

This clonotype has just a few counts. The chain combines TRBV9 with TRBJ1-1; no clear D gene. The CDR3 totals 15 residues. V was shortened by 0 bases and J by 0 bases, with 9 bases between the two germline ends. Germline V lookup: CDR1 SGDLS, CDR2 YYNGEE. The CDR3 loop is CASSVGYAMNTEAFF. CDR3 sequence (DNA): TGTGCCAGCAGCGTAGGTTACGCCATGAACACTGAAGCTTTCTTT.

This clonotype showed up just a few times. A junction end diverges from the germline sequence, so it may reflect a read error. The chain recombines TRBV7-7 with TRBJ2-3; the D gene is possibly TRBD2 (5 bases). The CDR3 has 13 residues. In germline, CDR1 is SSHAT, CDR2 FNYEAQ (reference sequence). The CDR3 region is CASSFQVADTQYF. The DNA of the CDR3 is TGTGCTAGCAGCTTTCAGGTAGCGGATACGCAGTATTTT.

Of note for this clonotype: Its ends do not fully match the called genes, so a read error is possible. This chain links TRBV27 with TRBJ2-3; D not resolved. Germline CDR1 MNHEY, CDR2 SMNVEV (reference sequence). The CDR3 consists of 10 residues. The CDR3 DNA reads TGTGCCAGCAGCACAAATACGCAGTATTTT. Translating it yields CASSTNTQYF.

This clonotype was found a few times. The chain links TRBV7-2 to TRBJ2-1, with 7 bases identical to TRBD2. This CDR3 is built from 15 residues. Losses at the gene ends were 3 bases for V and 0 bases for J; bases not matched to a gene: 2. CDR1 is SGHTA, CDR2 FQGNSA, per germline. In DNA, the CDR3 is TGTGCCAGCAGCTTCCGGGGGGTCTCCTACAATGAGCAGTTCTTC. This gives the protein CASSFRGVSYNEQFF.

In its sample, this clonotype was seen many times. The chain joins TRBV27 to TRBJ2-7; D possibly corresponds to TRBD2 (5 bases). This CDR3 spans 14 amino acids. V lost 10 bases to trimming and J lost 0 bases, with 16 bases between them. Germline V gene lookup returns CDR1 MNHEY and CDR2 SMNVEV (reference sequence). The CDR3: CATRKEGHSYEQYF. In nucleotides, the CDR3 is TGTGCCACCCGGAAAGAGGGCCACTCCTACGAGCAGTACTTC.

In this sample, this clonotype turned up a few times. The CDR3 region has the DNA TGTGCCAGCAGCGTAGGACTGCGGGAGGGCACTGAAGCTTTCTTT. Encoded protein: CASSVGLREGTEAFF. This chain joins TRBV9 and TRBJ1-1; no clear D. V dropped 0 bases and J dropped 4 bases, with 13 bases sitting between them. Looked up from germline, CDR1 is SGDLS and CDR2 is YYNGEE. CDR3 length: 15 amino acids. Complete variable domain (other parts from reference TRBV9 and TRBJ1-1): DSGVTQTPKHLITATGQRVTLRCSPRSGDLSVYWYQQSLDQGLQFLIQYYNGEERAKGNILERFSAQQFPDLHSELNLSSLELGDSALYFCASSVGLREGTEAFFGQGTRLTVV.

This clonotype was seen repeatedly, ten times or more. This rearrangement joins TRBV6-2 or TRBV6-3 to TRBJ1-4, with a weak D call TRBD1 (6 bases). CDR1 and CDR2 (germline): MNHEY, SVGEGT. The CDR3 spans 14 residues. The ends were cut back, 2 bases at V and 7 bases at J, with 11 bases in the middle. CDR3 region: CASSYDTGPEKLFF. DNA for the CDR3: TGTGCCAGCAGTTACGACACAGGGCCTGAAAAACTGTTTTTT.

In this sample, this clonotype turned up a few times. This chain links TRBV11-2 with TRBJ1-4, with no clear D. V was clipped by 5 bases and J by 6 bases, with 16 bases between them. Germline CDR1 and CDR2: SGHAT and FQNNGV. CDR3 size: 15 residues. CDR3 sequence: CASSGRGKEDEKLFF. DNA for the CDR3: TGTGCCAGCAGCGGGAGAGGGAAGGAAGATGAAAAACTGTTTTTT.

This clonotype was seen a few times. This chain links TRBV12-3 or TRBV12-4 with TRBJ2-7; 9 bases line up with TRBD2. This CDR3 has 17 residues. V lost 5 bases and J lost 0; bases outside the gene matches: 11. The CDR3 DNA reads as TGTGCCAGCAGTCCCTCGGCTAGCGGGGAGCTCTCCTACGAGCAGTACTTC. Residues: CASSPSASGELSYEQYF.